The 20 T cell receptor beta chains listed next were all sequenced from one sample in a study of T-cell reconstitution after alpha-beta-depleted transplantation in children. The TCRbeta library was prepared with unique molecular identifiers. TCRdb reprocessed the PCR reads with MiXCR, giving one entry per CDR3 protein. The profile shows a few hundred thousand distinct CDR3 sequences, under 13% of them singletons. Material: PBMCs from the stem cell graft donor, obtained from the stem cell graft. These receptors were collected from a human donor who donated a stem cell graft to a child with acute lymphoblastic leukemia.

J is TRBJ2-1 and V is TRBV12-3 or TRBV12-4, with D perhaps TRBD1 (6 bases). Between the trimmed V and J ends, which lost 2 bases and 5 bases, there was a span of 13 bases. This CDR3 is built from 15 residues. The CDR3 nucleotides read TGTGCCAGCAGTTTAACCGTGGGGGCCCACAATGAGCAGTTCTTC. Encoded protein: CASSLTVGAHNEQFF.

This chain links TRBV7-3 with TRBJ2-1; D gene ambiguous. V lost 2 bases to trimming and J lost 10 bases, with 9 bases between them. CDR3 size: 12 residues. Germline V gives CDR1 SGHTA, CDR2 FQGTGA. The CDR3 region is CASSLDMGEQFF. The CDR3 nucleotides read TGTGCCAGCAGCTTAGATATGGGGGAGCAGTTCTTC.

The genes are TRBV10-3 and TRBJ1-1; 8 bases map to TRBD1. The CDR3 covers 17 residues. Losses at the gene ends were 2 bases for V and 3 bases for J; bases not matched to a gene: 11. In germline, CDR1 is ENHRY, CDR2 SYGVKD. The CDR3 bases are TGTGCCATCAGTGAGCAGGACAGGGATCTGAGGGACACTGAAGCTTTCTTT. It is translated as CAISEQDRDLRDTEAFF.

The rearrangement links TRBV7-9 to TRBJ2-1, with TRBD2 as a possible D gene (6 bases). This CDR3 comprises 16 residues. The germline V and J ends were trimmed by 6 bases and 2 bases, with 17 bases remaining between them. Germline V lookup: CDR1 SEHNR, CDR2 FQNEAQ (reference sequence). CDR3: CASRGTSRSAYNEQFF. CDR3 nucleotide sequence: TGTGCCAGCAGGGGAACTAGCAGGTCCGCCTACAATGAGCAGTTCTTC.

The chain uses TRBV20-1 and TRBJ1-6; tentative D call: TRBD1 (6 bases). There are 13 residues in the CDR3. Trimming removed 3 bases at V and 5 bases at J, with 8 bases between. Germline CDR1 and CDR2: DFQATT and SNEGSKA (reference sequence). The CDR3 DNA reads TGCAGTGCTAGCAGGGGTCATAATTCACCCCTCCACTTT. Protein product: CSASRGHNSPLHF.

In this sample, this clonotype turned up a few times. The chain uses TRBV20-1 and TRBJ2-1; 8 bases map to TRBD1. The CDR3 extends over 12 amino acids. Germline loops: CDR1 DFQATT, CDR2 SNEGSKA (reference sequence). V was clipped by 3 bases and J by 8 bases; unmatched bases: 3. The CDR3 region has the DNA TGCAGTGCTAGCCTACAGGGGGATGAGCAGTTCTTC. It is translated as CSASLQGDEQFF.

The chain has TRBV4-3 and TRBJ2-3; TRBD2 agrees at 8 bases. V was pared by 0 bases and J by 6 bases, with 5 bases of the junction left unmatched. The CDR3 spans 15 residues. Germline CDR1 LGHNA, CDR2 YSLEER. CDR3 in DNA: TGCGCCAGCAGCCAAGACGGGAGGGCCGCGGATACGCAGTATTTT. As protein: CASSQDGRAADTQYF.

The CDR3 protein is CSASDLAGGQNEQFF. CDR3 coding DNA: TGCAGTGCTAGTGACCTAGCGGGAGGGCAGAATGAGCAGTTCTTC. This chain uses TRBV20-1 with TRBJ2-1; 12 bases match TRBD2. Germline V gene sequence: CDR1 DFQATT, CDR2 SNEGSKA (reference sequence). This CDR3 spans 15 amino acids. V trimming: 3 bases; J trimming: 7 bases; junction bases outside the gene matches: 7.

In its sample, this clonotype was seen a few times. The chain employs TRBV6-5 and TRBJ1-2, with a weak D call TRBD1 (6 bases). Germline V gene sequence: CDR1 MNHEY, CDR2 SVGAGI. The V and J ends lost 5 bases and 3 bases respectively, with 13 bases between them. This CDR3 has 14 amino acids. CDR3 amino acids: CASSHLQGDYGYTF. The CDR3 region has the DNA TGTGCCAGCAGTCACCTACAGGGAGACTATGGCTACACCTTC.

This clonotype has only one observation. V and J are TRBV20-1 and TRBJ2-2; no clear D. V was trimmed by 5 bases and J by 7 bases, leaving 11 bases between them. This CDR3 has 12 amino acids. CDR1 DFQATT and CDR2 SNEGSKA come from the germline V gene (reference sequence). CDR3 region: CSAAKGYGELFF. DNA for the CDR3: TGCAGTGCTGCCAAGGGATACGGGGAGCTGTTTTTT.

Only a few counts were recorded for this clonotype. The chain joins TRBV4-1 to TRBJ2-1; TRBD1 matches at 10 bases. The ends lost 2 bases at V and 2 bases at J; junction bases unmatched: 15. This CDR3 spans 20 amino acids. The germline V gene encodes CDR1 MGHRA and CDR2 YSYEKL. CDR3 loop: CASSQRAGTGAIIAYNEQFF. The CDR3 bases are TGCGCCAGCAGCCAAAGGGCCGGGACAGGGGCAATTATAGCCTACAATGAGCAGTTCTTC.

This clonotype occurred a few times. This sequence joins TRBV20-1 and TRBJ1-6; 7 nucleotides align to TRBD1. CDR3 length equals 14 residues. The V and J ends lost 3 bases and 10 bases, in that order; junction bases with no gene match: 9. CDR1 and CDR2 (germline): DFQATT, SNEGSKA (reference sequence). This CDR3 reads CSASDQGGASPLHF. In nucleotides, the CDR3 is TGCAGTGCTAGCGATCAAGGGGGCGCATCACCCCTCCACTTT.

This clonotype occurred many times. The chain couples TRBV12-3 or TRBV12-4 to TRBJ1-1, with D unclear. Trimming took off 8 bases at V and 1 base at J, with 20 bases between the two ends. The CDR3 covers 16 residues. In DNA form, the CDR3 reads TGTGCCAGCTCGGACCCAGGTAACGGATGGAACACTGAAGCTTTCTTT. Its translation is CASSDPGNGWNTEAFF.

This clonotype was detected a few times. Written as DNA, the CDR3 is TGTGCCAGCAGCCCACACGACAGGGGAGTAGGGACCGGGGAGCTGTTTTTT. Encoded protein: CASSPHDRGVGTGELFF. The chain links TRBV7-3 to TRBJ2-2, with 8 bases that match TRBD1. Losses at the gene ends were 5 bases for V and 5 bases for J; bases not matched to a gene: 13. In germline, CDR1 is SGHTA, CDR2 FQGTGA. The CDR3 length is 17 residues.

This clonotype was counted only a few times. The chain carries TRBV7-8 and TRBJ2-3, with 7 bases that match TRBD1. Per germline, CDR1 SGHVS and CDR2 FQNEAQ. J lost 2 bases, V lost 5 bases, and 10 bases had no gene match. The CDR3 is 16 residues long. In nucleotides, the CDR3 is TGTGCCAGCAGCCCTTTGACAGGGTCCCACACAGATACGCAGTATTTT. As protein: CASSPLTGSHTDTQYF.

This clonotype turned up a few times. V and J are TRBV27 and TRBJ1-1; no definite D call. Germline CDR1 and CDR2: MNHEY and SMNVEV (reference sequence). V was cut by 1 base and J by 4 bases, with 13 bases left in between. This CDR3 contains 15 residues. CDR3 coding DNA: TGTGCCAGCAGTTTATTCCCAGAACCGGTCACTGAAGCTTTCTTT. Encoded protein: CASSLFPEPVTEAFF.

This clonotype was found a few times. The chain joins TRBV5-1 to TRBJ2-2; no clear D. CDR1 and CDR2 from the germline V gene are SGHRS and YFSETQ. The ends were cut back, 4 bases at V and 0 bases at J, with 10 bases in the middle. The CDR3 sequence is 15 residues long. The DNA of the CDR3 is TGCGCCAGCAGCGCGGACGGCGCGAACACCGGGGAGCTGTTTTTT. This encodes CASSADGANTGELFF.

In its sample, this clonotype was seen a few times. The gene calls are TRBV5-1 and TRBJ2-2; 8 positions match TRBD1. The germline CDR1 and CDR2 sequences are SGHRS and YFSETQ. This CDR3 is built from 17 residues. Trimming at V came to 0 bases and at J to 5 bases, leaving 9 bases not matched to a gene. CDR3: CASSLEGQGTSTGELFF. The CDR3 bases are TGCGCCAGCAGCTTGGAAGGACAGGGTACGTCGACCGGGGAGCTGTTTTTT.

The gene calls are TRBV6-1 and TRBJ2-3; a possible D gene is TRBD1 (6 bases). Trimming stripped 5 bases from V and 3 bases from J, with 21 bases between. There are 17 residues in the CDR3. The germline gives CDR1 MNHNS, CDR2 SASEGT. CDR3 coding DNA: TGTGCCAGCAGTCCCGGACAGACCACACCAGCTACAGATACGCAGTATTTT. As protein: CASSPGQTTPATDTQYF.

This clonotype was observed a few times. This chain connects TRBV10-2 to TRBJ2-7, with 9 bases fitting TRBD2. Germline loops: CDR1 WSHSY, CDR2 SAAADI. The J segment lost 0 bases and the V segment lost 6 bases, leaving 6 bases of the junction unmatched. This CDR3 spans 15 amino acids. The CDR3 is CASSPSGAYSYEQYF. In nucleotides, the CDR3 is TGCGCCAGCAGCCCTAGCGGGGCTTACTCCTACGAGCAGTACTTC.